This TCR beta chain was recorded in a study of blood T cells in healthy people across ages. Overall study findings and caveats: Estimates based on one million T cells were treated as lower bounds.

Using a J-beta primer mix together with a sample-barcoded 5' primer, a second PCR was run for roughly 6 to 12 cycles. Every cDNA was tagged by a template-switch adaptor with 12 random nucleotides. TCRdb re-analysed the 5' RACE reads in MiXCR, keeping a single row per CDR3 protein. The table has 600,000 or so distinct CDR3 sequences, roughly 43% seen once. Total RNA, at least 5 micrograms per sample, came from PBMCs. From germline, CDR1 is SGHVS and CDR2 FNYEAQ. The CDR3 length is 18 residues. V shed 5 bases, J shed 0 bases, and the junction held 8 bases outside the gene matches. On this clonotype itself: Its cognate antigen is unknown.

Sequenced sample: blood. This clonotype originated in a man at least 80 years old in good health. The chain has TRBV7-6 and TRBJ2-6, with TRBD2 matching over 9 bases. The CDR3 loop reads CASSLRAGGGSGANVLTF. As DNA, the CDR3 is TGTGCCAGCAGCCTTAGAGCGGGGGGAGGCTCTGGGGCCAACGTCCTGACTTTC.